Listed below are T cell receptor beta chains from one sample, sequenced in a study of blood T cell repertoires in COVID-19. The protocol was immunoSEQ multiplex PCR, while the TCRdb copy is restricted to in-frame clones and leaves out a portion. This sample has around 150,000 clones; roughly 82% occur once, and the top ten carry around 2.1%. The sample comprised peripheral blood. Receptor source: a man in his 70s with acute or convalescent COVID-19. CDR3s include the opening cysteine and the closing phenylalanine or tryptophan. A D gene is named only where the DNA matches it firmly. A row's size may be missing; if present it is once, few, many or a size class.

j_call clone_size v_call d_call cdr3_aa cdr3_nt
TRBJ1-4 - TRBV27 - CASSRVMVNPPEKLFF TGTGCCAGCAGTAGAGTAATGGTCAACCCCCCTGAAAAACTGTTTTTT
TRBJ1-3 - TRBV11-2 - CASRTGTNSGNTIYF TGTGCCAGCCGAACCGGGACTAACTCTGGAAACACCATATATTTT
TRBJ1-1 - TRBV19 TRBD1 CASRIQGARTEAFF TGTGCCAGTAGGATCCAGGGGGCGCGCACTGAAGCTTTCTTT
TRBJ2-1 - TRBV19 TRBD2 CASRERELGSYNEQFF TGTGCCAGTAGAGAGCGGGAGCTCGGTTCCTACAATGAGCAGTTCTTC
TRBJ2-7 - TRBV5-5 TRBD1 CASSPGQGASYEQYF TGTGCCAGCAGTCCGGGACAGGGGGCTTCCTACGAGCAGTACTTC
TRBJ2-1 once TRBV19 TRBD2 CASSSGLAGRISSYNEQFF TGTGCCAGTAGTTCCGGGCTAGCGGGGCGTATAAGCTCCTACAATGAGCAGTTCTTC
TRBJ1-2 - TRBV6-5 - CASSYGGANYGYTF TGTGCCAGCAGTTACGGGGGGGCTAACTATGGCTACACCTTC
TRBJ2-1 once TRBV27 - CASSFWGRNNEQFF TGTGCCAGCAGTTTTTGGGGGCGCAACAATGAGCAGTTCTTC
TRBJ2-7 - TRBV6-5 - CASSYSRTELGYEQYF TGTGCCAGCAGTTACTCCCGGACAGAGTTGGGCTACGAGCAGTACTTC
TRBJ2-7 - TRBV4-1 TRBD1 CASARLWGQGSYEQYF TGCGCCAGCGCCCGCCTGTGGGGACAGGGCTCCTACGAGCAGTACTTC
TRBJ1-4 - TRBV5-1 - CASSLLSTNEKLFF TGCGCCAGCAGCTTGCTTTCAACTAATGAAAAACTGTTTTTT
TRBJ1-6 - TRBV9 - CASSSRAGSQPLHF TGTGCCAGCAGCTCTAGAGCCGGGAGCCAACCCCTCCACTTT
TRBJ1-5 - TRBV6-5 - CASRPGQGSQPQHF TGTGCCAGCAGACCGGGGCAGGGGAGCCAGCCCCAGCATTTT
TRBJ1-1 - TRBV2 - CASRELNTEAFF TGTGCCAGCAGGGAACTAAACACTGAAGCTTTCTTT
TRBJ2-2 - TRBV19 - CASSPNRASAGELFF TGTGCCAGTAGTCCGAACAGGGCGTCGGCCGGGGAGCTGTTTTTT
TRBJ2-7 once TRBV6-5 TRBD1 CATQQTGRYDEQYF TGTGCCACCCAACAGACAGGGCGCTATGACGAGCAGTACTTC
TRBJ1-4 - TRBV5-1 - CASSLPGGGEKLFF TGCGCCAGCAGCTTGCCCGGCGGGGGGGAAAAACTGTTTTTT
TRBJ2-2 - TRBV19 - CASSFENTGELFF TGTGCCAGTAGTTTCGAGAATACCGGGGAGCTGTTTTTT
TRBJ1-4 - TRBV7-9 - CASSQNNGEKLFF TGTGCCAGCAGCCAAAACAACGGGGAAAAACTGTTTTTT
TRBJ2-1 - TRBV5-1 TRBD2 CASSLSLAGHNEQFF TGCGCCAGCAGCTTGAGTCTAGCGGGCCACAATGAGCAGTTCTTC
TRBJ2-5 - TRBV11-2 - CASSLPGETQYF TGTGCCAGCAGCTTACCGGGGGAGACCCAGTACTTC
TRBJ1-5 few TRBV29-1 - CSVVMGHGDPSNQPQHF TGCAGCGTTGTAATGGGACACGGGGATCCCAGCAATCAGCCCCAGCATTTT